Listed here are 19 T cell receptor beta chains from one sample, sequenced in a study of vaccination effects on CD4 cells after COVID-19. Within the ViraFEST assay, antigen-specific CD4+ T cells underwent expansion with viral peptide pools prior to sequencing. Subsequent to a culture period of about nine days, CD4+ T cells were isolated. The infection with SARS-CoV-2 (confirmed by PCR) occurred in this person between March and December 2020. Profiled with immunoSEQ multiplex PCR; TCRdb holds only in-frame clones, not every one. The sample consists of around 40,000 clones, 65% to 70% of them appearing once. No antigen is known for these receptors. The sample here was CD4+ T cells from PBMCs cultured with a peptide pool, taken before COVID-19 vaccination. The source is a human donor who had a prior SARS-CoV-2 infection.

This clone occurred once. V gene TRBV6-1 combines with J gene TRBJ1-3, with D unclear. Germline CDR1 and CDR2: MNHNS and SASEGT. V was cut by 5 bases and J by 2 bases, with 13 bases left in between. This CDR3 spans 15 amino acids. The CDR3 DNA is TGTGCCAGCAGTCGGTTTACAAGTACTGGAAACACCATATATTTT. Encoded protein: CASSRFTSTGNTIYF.

V is TRBV4-2 and J is TRBJ2-3; D gene ambiguous. V gave up 1 base and J gave up 5 bases, with 7 bases separating them. This CDR3 has 13 residues. Germline assignment: CDR1 LGHNA and CDR2 YNFKEQ. In DNA, the CDR3 is TGTGCCAGCAGCCAAGTATCGGGAGATACGCAGTATTTT. Protein product: CASSQVSGDTQYF.

This chain uses TRBV4-1 with TRBJ1-1, with D possibly TRBD1 on 5 matching bases. Trimming cost V 4 bases and J 6 bases, with 12 bases left between them. Germline V gives CDR1 MGHRA, CDR2 YSYEKL. The CDR3 contains 13 residues. CDR3 in DNA: TGCGCCAGCAGCCCCGGGACCGAGGCTGAAGCTTTCTTT. As protein: CASSPGTEAEAFF.

The V and J genes are TRBV6-5 and TRBJ2-5, with 8 bases matching TRBD1. V trimming: 5 bases; J trimming: 9 bases; junction bases outside the gene matches: 8. Looked up from germline, CDR1 is MNHEY and CDR2 is SVGAGI. The CDR3 extends over 13 amino acids. CDR3 region: CASSPNRGWAQYF. In DNA form, the CDR3 reads TGTGCCAGCAGTCCAAACAGGGGGTGGGCCCAGTACTTC.

The V call is TRBV5-1, the J call TRBJ2-5, with D perhaps given as TRBD1 or TRBD2 (5 bases each). Trimming cost V 2 bases and J 4 bases, with 21 bases left between them. The V gene's germline CDR1 is SGHRS and CDR2 YFSETQ. CDR3 length equals 17 residues. The CDR3 protein is CASSFQLVASGGETQYF. In nucleotides, the CDR3 is TGCGCCAGCAGCTTCCAGCTTGTAGCGAGTGGGGGAGAGACCCAGTACTTC.

In its sample, this clone was seen once. The V gene is TRBV12-5, the J gene TRBJ1-3; D remains unclear. Deletions cut 2 bases from V and 1 base from J, with 18 bases between. The CDR3 runs to 18 residues. Germline lookup yields CDR1 LGHNT and CDR2 FRNRAP. As DNA, the CDR3 is TGTGCTAGTGGTTTGACCTATTCGTCGGGTTGGTCTGGAAACACCATATATTTT. Residues: CASGLTYSSGWSGNTIYF.

The chain couples TRBV29-1 to TRBJ1-2; D call uncertain. The CDR3 runs 12 residues. Germline V lookup: CDR1 SQVTM, CDR2 ANQGSEA. V dropped 4 bases and J dropped 4 bases, with 10 bases sitting between them. The CDR3 DNA follows: TGCAGCGTTGGCAGCCCGACCTATGGCTACACCTTC. This sequence encodes CSVGSPTYGYTF.

This sequence joins TRBV4-2 and TRBJ1-2; D gene uncertain. V shed 0 bases and J shed 8 bases, with 13 bases lying between them. The CDR3 is made up of 14 amino acids. Germline V CDR1 and CDR2: LGHNA, YNFKEQ. In nucleotides, the CDR3 is TGTGCCAGCAGCCAAGATCGGGGTCGGCTCGGCTACACCTTC. This codes for CASSQDRGRLGYTF.

J is TRBJ2-3 and V is TRBV7-3; 8 nucleotides match TRBD2. The CDR3 has 18 residues. CDR1 is SGHTA and CDR2 is FQGTGA in the germline V gene. V lost 5 bases to trimming and J lost 2 bases; unmatched junction nucleotides: 15. CDR3 in DNA: TGTGCCAGCAGCCCCTCAGGGGTCGCGGGGGGCTACACAGATACGCAGTATTTT. Translation: CASSPSGVAGGYTDTQYF.

The CDR3 DNA sequence: TGTGCCAGCAGCGGTCGGAGACAAGAGACCCAGTACTTC. Translation gives CASSGRRQETQYF. This chain connects TRBV13 to TRBJ2-5; D gene ambiguous. From germline, CDR1 is PRHDT and CDR2 FYEKMQ (reference sequence). The V end lost 5 bases, the J end lost 2 bases, and 9 bases lay between the germline ends. The CDR3 has 13 residues.

This clone was counted only a few times. The chain recombines TRBV7-6 with TRBJ2-7, with a weak D call TRBD1 (6 bases). The CDR3 contains 14 residues. V was clipped by 4 bases and J by 0 bases, with 10 bases between them. Germline lookup yields CDR1 SGHVS and CDR2 FNYEAQ. The CDR3 loop reads CASSSQGYSYEQYF. The CDR3 region has the DNA TGTGCCAGCAGCTCACAGGGCTACTCCTACGAGCAGTACTTC.

The gene calls are TRBV27 and TRBJ2-3; D remains ambiguous. The CDR3 is made up of 13 amino acids. Trimming shortened V by 3 bases and J by 2 bases, and 6 bases separated the two germline ends. Germline V gene sequence: CDR1 MNHEY, CDR2 SMNVEV (reference sequence). The CDR3 coding sequence is TGTGCCAGCAGTTTTTGGACCACAGATACGCAGTATTTT. Translating gives CASSFWTTDTQYF.

The chain couples TRBV7-3 to TRBJ2-3, with no clear D. Germline V CDR1 and CDR2: SGHTA, FQGTGA. The CDR3 consists of 12 residues. V was cut by 5 bases and J by 3 bases, with 6 bases left in between. CDR3 residues: CASSANTDTQYF. The CDR3 nucleotides read TGTGCCAGCAGCGCCAATACAGATACGCAGTATTTT.

The chain combines TRBV9 with TRBJ1-2; the match to TRBD1 covers 9 bases. CDR1 and CDR2 (germline): SGDLS, YYNGEE. The V gene end was trimmed by 2 bases and the J gene end by 7 bases; junction bases not matched to a gene: 12. The CDR3 runs to 16 residues. The CDR3 here is CASSVNHRGRGFGYTF. The CDR3 nucleotides read TGTGCCAGCAGCGTTAATCACAGGGGGCGGGGGTTTGGCTACACCTTC.

The chain combines TRBV6-5 with TRBJ2-5; the D is unclear. Trimming took off 5 bases at V and 4 bases at J, with 14 bases between the two ends. The CDR3 length is 14 residues. Per germline, CDR1 MNHEY and CDR2 SVGAGI. CDR3 sequence: CASSTTPPRETQYF. The CDR3 region has the DNA TGTGCCAGCAGTACAACTCCGCCCCGAGAGACCCAGTACTTC.

This chain joins TRBV4-2 and TRBJ2-5; the match to TRBD2 covers 10 bases. Germline CDR1 and CDR2: LGHNA and YNFKEQ. The V and J ends lost 0 bases and 5 bases, in that order; junction bases with no gene match: 9. The CDR3 extends over 17 amino acids. CDR3 in DNA: TGTGCCAGCAGCCAAGATCAGCTAGCGGGAGAGGGGGAGACCCAGTACTTC. This gives the protein CASSQDQLAGEGETQYF.

The V gene is TRBV9, the J gene TRBJ2-3; D is uncertain. Germline CDR1 and CDR2: SGDLS and YYNGEE. Trimming shortened V by 0 bases and J by 2 bases, and 7 bases separated the two germline ends. The CDR3 totals 14 residues. CDR3 nucleotide sequence: TGTGCCAGCAGCGTAGGGGGTTACACAGATACGCAGTATTTT. Its protein is CASSVGGYTDTQYF.

J is TRBJ2-5 and V is TRBV30; D gene ambiguous. This CDR3 is built from 15 residues. Germline values: CDR1 GTSNPN, CDR2 SVGIG (reference sequence). V was cut by 3 bases and J by 1 base, with 15 bases left in between. The CDR3 DNA reads TGTGCCTGGAGCTCTGGGTCCACCACCCAAGAGACCCAGTACTTC. This translates into CAWSSGSTTQETQYF.

The J gene is TRBJ2-1, the V gene TRBV4-3; possible D gene TRBD2, 5 bases. Per germline, CDR1 LGHNA and CDR2 YSLEER. V was pared by 2 bases and J by 0 bases, with 8 bases between. CDR3 size: 15 residues. The CDR3 DNA is TGCGCCAGCAGCCAATACCGGGACTCCTACAATGAGCAGTTCTTC. This sequence encodes CASSQYRDSYNEQFF.